The T cell receptor beta chain described here comes from a study of blood T cell repertoires in COVID-19 (TCRdb year 2020). Some background on the complete study: The collaborator samples originated in the United States, Italy and Spain and spanned the acute and convalescent phases of COVID-19. Deeply sampled blood TCRbeta repertoires from subjects exposed to, actively infected with, or recovered from COVID-19 were included in the dataset. The prospective study material was composed of cDNA or gDNA derived from T cells, B-cell-depleted T cells, or PBMCs. Where available, HLA class I and class II types were taken from metadata supplied by the sample provider and were not determined by assay-based typing. The samples were drawn from the first 160 participants of the ongoing ImmuneRACE study and from 1,254 subjects provided by 6 global collaborators. Sample metadata almost always included a de-identified subject ID, COVID-19 status, age in years and sex. A freely available public database, intended as a resource for researchers studying the immune response to SARS-CoV-2, is where the repertoires were released. The study at large found these results: The amount of clinical and demographic metadata varied by source and participant and was provided uncurated.

TCRbeta CDR3 regions were amplified from genomic DNA using the immunoSEQ Assay, a bias-controlled multiplex PCR. As for the original processing: The number of nucleated cells in each sample was estimated from the amplification of reference gene primers within the assay. Sequence reads were collapsed and filtered to measure the absolute abundance of every unique TCRbeta CDR3 rearrangement. For each sample, productive Simpson clonality was calculated by taking the square root of Simpson's diversity index across productive rearrangements. What TCRdb holds here is the immuneACCESS table cut down to in-frame rearrangements. Part of the clones is not present; checked against another copy, under half of the missing clones reflect an unresolved V gene, and the others are unexplained. D and trimming were read from the DNA, whereas the V and J calls and clone size are those reported in that table. The sample table lists about 140,000 clones, approximately 80% of them with a count of one. The leading ten clones occupy around 8.8% of the sample.

Whole blood was collected in K2EDTA tubes by collaborating institutions according to the institutions' own protocols. For TCRbeta analysis, collaborator samples were shipped as frozen whole blood, as isolated PBMCs, or as DNA extracted from either sample type. To note about this clone: It has no known antigen specificity. Per-nucleotide qualities are absent, and no much larger clonotype sits a single base away.

Sequences SGHTA (CDR1) and FQGNSA (CDR2) are obtained from the germline V gene. V sheds 2 bases and J sheds 7 bases, leaving 12 bases between their ends. The CDR3 numbers 14 residues from cysteine through phenylalanine. The entry retains the CDR3 DNA only, 42 bases that are in frame from base 1. The TCR originated in a human donor in a cohort sampled during active COVID-19. Sequences were obtained from peripheral blood. The chain is encoded by TRBV7-2 joined to TRBJ1-5, with the D gene call left open. The DNA is TGTGCCAGCAGCTTATCCCTTGGCGGGCAGCCCCAGCATTTT. It specifies CASSLSLGGQPQHF.